Listed below are T cell receptor beta chains from one sample, sequenced in a study of neurological immune-mediated disorders. In TCRdb, the 5' RACE reads were re-called with MiXCR into one record per CDR3 protein. The sample has around 29,000 distinct CDR3 sequences, approximately 5.3% seen once; the top ten hold roughly 2%. Sequencing input: CD4+ T cells from blood. The source is a woman aged 50 to 60 in good health. The CDR3 runs from the conserved cysteine through the conserved F or W. Clone sizes are given selectively: once, few, many, or a class where the clone is expanded.

>many|TRBV5-1
CASRATGDNEKLFF
>many|TRBV7-2
CASSFLAASTDTQYF
>many|TRBV7-2
CASSLGPLSANEQFF
>NA|TRBV3-2
CASSQGVPSYEQYF
>many|TRBV29-1
CSVGASGVFSYEQYF
>many|TRBV29-1
CSLGGRGGYTF
>many|TRBV6-5
CASSAIQGATAYNEQFF
>many|TRBV5-1
CASRTSGTSDEQYF
>many|TRBV19
CASSIKAMNTEAFF
>many|TRBV15
CATSRRQALLGEQFF
>many|TRBV29-1
CSVRIDEQFF
>many|TRBV20-1
CSALDPMHGYTF
>many|TRBV28
CASSPRVLNEQYF
>many|TRBV6-6
CASSYSNRGLAKNIQYF
>many|TRBV2
CASTATGQLNTEAFF
>many|TRBV20-1
CSATRGDYGSPLHF
>many|TRBV14
CASNLLAGGNEQFF
>many|TRBV20-1
CSARTGQGKSDTQYF
>many|TRBV10-3
CAIRTGLSNYGYTF
>many|TRBV5-1
CASSLRGVSTDTQYF
>many|TRBV11-3
CASSFRTGNEQYF
>many|TRBV5-1
CASSLMVQNYEQYF
>few|TRBV5-1
CASIGSGGSSYNEQFF
>many|TRBV20-1
CSAPEGAYEQYF
>many|TRBV5-6
CASSLGTDNYGYTF
>many|TRBV14
CASSQRLGTEKLFF
>many|TRBV24-1
CATSDTGGSYNEQFF
>many|TRBV20-1
CSALGAIGELSF
>many|TRBV10-3
CAISESGSGGPGSPLHF
>many|TRBV7-2
CASSPTALANTGELFF
>many|TRBV20-1
CSASGGDNSPLHF
>many|TRBV27
CASTTGGAGEQFF
>many|TRBV12-3/TRBV12-4
CASSFASRNQPQHF
>NA|TRBV20-1
CSASPRGERSPLHF
>many|TRBV19
CASSIGTGNTEAFF
>many|TRBV4-2
CASSQDGGNEQFF
>many|TRBV7-2
CASSSFRGSGTQYF
>NA|TRBV7-3
CASSLTSGPGYEQYF
>few|TRBV20-1
CSANPRGSPTNEKLFF
>many|TRBV5-1
CASSLDGNGGNQPQHF
>many|TRBV6-1
CASRDGVTDTEAFF
>many|TRBV19
CASSIGSGSPQETQYF
>many|TRBV7-2
CASSSSWGYYNEQFF
>many|TRBV23-1
CARLPWETPTDTQYF
>NA|TRBV7-9
CASSLAGTGEGEQFF
>many|TRBV5-1
CASSLEGESGNTIYF
>many|TRBV20-1
CSARGNEKLFF
>many|TRBV5-5
CASSPGTSDFNEQFF
>medium-sized|TRBV28
CASSQQGSTDTQYF
>many|TRBV5-6
CASSPGIAYEQYF
>medium-sized|TRBV9
CASSETGGSPGELFF